Listed below are T cell receptor beta chains from one sample, sequenced in a study of blood T cell repertoires in COVID-19. Profiling relied on immunoSEQ multiplex PCR, and the TCRdb table lists in-frame clones only, not all of them. In the table there are 400,000 to 450,000 clones, roughly 88% of which are singletons. Sequenced material: peripheral blood. The source is a woman in her twenties or thirties with active or convalescent COVID-19. Each CDR3 is given with its conserved first and last residue. The D gene is left open where the match is weak. Size is stated for part of the rows, as once, few or many counts, or as a class when the clone is expanded.

TRBV10-3	.	TRBJ1-1	.	TGTGCCATCAGCACAGGACAGAAGCAGAACACTGAAGCTTTCTTT	CAISTGQKQNTEAFF
TRBV7-2	.	TRBJ2-7	.	TGTGCCAGCAGCCCGACAGAAGTGCTTTATTACGAGCAGTACTTC	CASSPTEVLYYEQYF
TRBV29-1	.	TRBJ2-3	.	TGCAGCGTTGAATTGCGGGGATTTAGCACAGATACGCAGTATTTT	CSVELRGFSTDTQYF
TRBV15	.	TRBJ2-3	few	TGTGCCACCAGCAGAGATTTGGCTAGCGTCACAGATACGCAGTATTTT	CATSRDLASVTDTQYF
TRBV12-3/TRBV12-4	.	TRBJ1-1	.	TGTGCCAGCAGTTTCGCTATCAACACTGAAGCTTTCTTT	CASSFAINTEAFF
TRBV10-3	.	TRBJ1-6	few	TGTGCCATCAGAGAGACCCCAGAGGCATCACCCCTCCACTTT	CAIRETPEASPLHF
TRBV2	TRBD1	TRBJ2-7	.	TGTGCCAGCATGGGACAGGGTGGGTACGAGCAGTACTTC	CASMGQGGYEQYF
TRBV7-8	TRBD2	TRBJ2-5	.	TGTGCCAGCAGAAGAGGATGGCGGGAGGGCCAAGAGACCCAGTACTTC	CASRRGWREGQETQYF
TRBV5-8	.	TRBJ2-1	.	TGTGCCAGCAGCGGCAAGACTATCTTTTCCTACAATGAGCAGTTCTTC	CASSGKTIFSYNEQFF
TRBV10-3	TRBD1	TRBJ1-4	once	TGTGCCACTCAAACCGGGACAGGGGATGAAAAACTGTTTTTT	CATQTGTGDEKLFF
TRBV2	TRBD1	TRBJ2-2	once	TGTGCCAGCAGTGGGGACAGGGGGCGCACCGGGGAGCTGTTTTTT	CASSGDRGRTGELFF
TRBV7-6	TRBD1	TRBJ2-5	.	TGTGCCAGCAGCTTATACCGGGACAGTCGAGAGACCCAGTACTTC	CASSLYRDSRETQYF
TRBV27	TRBD2	TRBJ2-3	.	TGTGCCAGCAGCGGACTAGCGGGAGGGCCCAGCACAGATACGCAGTATTTT	CASSGLAGGPSTDTQYF
TRBV6-1	TRBD1	TRBJ1-5	.	TGTGCCAGCAGTGACGGGACAGGGTTTAGTCAGCCCCAGCATTTT	CASSDGTGFSQPQHF
TRBV28	.	TRBJ1-6	few	TGTGCCAGCAGTGGCGGAGCTGATTCACCCCTCCACTTT	CASSGGADSPLHF
TRBV11-2	TRBD2	TRBJ2-1	.	TGTGCCAGCAGATTCTTAGCGGGAGGCTCCAATGAGCAGTTCTTC	CASRFLAGGSNEQFF
TRBV6-5	.	TRBJ1-4	.	TGTGCCAGCAGTTACTCCGCCTCGGGAGAAAAACTGTTTTTT	CASSYSASGEKLFF
TRBV2	.	TRBJ1-2	.	TGTGCCACATATAACAGGGATGGCTACACCTTC	CATYNRDGYTF
TRBV13	TRBD1	TRBJ1-1	.	TGTGCCAGCAGCGGATGGACAGGGGTGACTGAAGCTTTCTTT	CASSGWTGVTEAFF
TRBV5-8	.	TRBJ2-1	few	TGTGCCAGCAGCGGTGAGGACAGAGGGAATGAGCAGTTCTTC	CASSGEDRGNEQFF
TRBV27	TRBD2	TRBJ2-1	.	TGTGCCAGCAGCACCGGGACTAGCGGTTACAATGAGCAGTTCTTC	CASSTGTSGYNEQFF
TRBV18	.	TRBJ1-4	.	TGTGCCAGCTCACCACCGGCAAAGGGGGCTAATGAAAAACTGTTTTTT	CASSPPAKGANEKLFF
TRBV27	.	TRBJ2-7	.	TGTGCCAGCAGTACCCGAGGGCTCTACGAGCAGTACTTC	CASSTRGLYEQYF
TRBV23-1	TRBD1	TRBJ1-4	few	TGCGCCAGCAATCTCCGGGACAGGGGGCATGAAAAACTGTTTTTT	CASNLRDRGHEKLFF
TRBV27	.	TRBJ2-2	.	TGTGCCAGCAGTTTATTTACCCCTGACGCGGGCGGGGAGCTGTTTTTT	CASSLFTPDAGGELFF
TRBV6-5	TRBD1	TRBJ2-4	.	TGTGCCAGCAGCGCAGGGGGTAAAAACATTCAGTACTTC	CASSAGGKNIQYF
TRBV6-5	.	TRBJ1-5	.	TGTGCCACCCCGGCCCTACACAGGTCGGGCCAGCCCCAGCATTTT	CATPALHRSGQPQHF
TRBV3-1/TRBV3-2	.	TRBJ2-1	.	TGTGCCAGCAAGGAGAGCTCCTACAATGAGCAGTTCTTC	CASKESSYNEQFF
TRBV6-5	TRBD1	TRBJ1-2	.	TGTGCCAGCAGTCAACAACAGGGGACGGGCTATGGCTACACCTTC	CASSQQQGTGYGYTF
TRBV5-4	TRBD2	TRBJ2-7	once	TGTGCCAGCAGCGGTACGGGGCTAGCGGGAGAGGAGCAGTACTTC	CASSGTGLAGEEQYF
TRBV5-1	.	TRBJ2-1	.	TGCGCCAGCAGCTTGGCCTCTGAGATTGACAATGAGCAGTTCTTC	CASSLASEIDNEQFF
TRBV24-1	.	TRBJ2-1	.	TGTGCCACCAGTGATCCCCTCCGGGGGGCCCTCAATGAGCAGTTCTTC	CATSDPLRGALNEQFF
TRBV18	TRBD2	TRBJ2-5	few	TGTGCCAGCTCACTAGCGGGAGGGCCTCTAGAGACCCAGTACTTC	CASSLAGGPLETQYF
TRBV3-1/TRBV3-2	TRBD2	TRBJ2-2	.	TGTGCCAGCAGCCCGACTAGCGGAGTTATCTCCGGGGAGCTGTTTTTT	CASSPTSGVISGELFF
TRBV5-1	.	TRBJ1-2	.	TGCGCCAGCAGCTTGGCGCCAGGATACTATGGCTACACCTTC	CASSLAPGYYGYTF
TRBV4-1	TRBD1	TRBJ1-6	.	TGCGCCAGCAGCCAAGATCAGGGGGAATATTCACCCCTCCACTTT	CASSQDQGEYSPLHF
TRBV19	.	TRBJ2-7	.	TGTGCCAGTAGTGGGAGGTTCGACGAGCAGTACTTC	CASSGRFDEQYF